The rows below give T cell receptor beta chains drawn from one sample of a study of T cells in Graves' hyperthyroidism and ophthalmopathy. TCRdb recomputed calls from the multiplex PCR reads with MiXCR, one row per CDR3 protein. Of 450,000 to 700,000 distinct CDR3 sequences listed, 35% to 55% are singletons. Sequencing input: peripheral blood or thyroid tissue (not recorded which). Every receptor here comes from a young woman with Graves' hyperthyroidism. Each CDR3 is given with its conserved first and last residue. D genes are given only for firm matches. Rows give clone size only sometimes, using once, few, many, or a class for an expanded clone.

>14|TRBJ1-1|-|TRBV6-6|many
TGTGCCAGCAGTTACTCACAGGGTCGGACTGAAGCTTTCTTT
CASSYSQGRTEAFF
>24|TRBJ2-7|-|TRBV10-3|-
-
CAISEGNSPLHFGTSGSGRYEQYF
>13|TRBJ1-4|-|TRBV7-9|-
TGTGCCAGCAGCGGGGGGGTAGCGGAAAAACTGTTTTTT
CASSGGVAEKLFF
>16|TRBJ2-3|-|TRBV10-3|-
TGTGCCACTCAGGAGGGGGGCGTCTTTAGGAACTCGTCGCAGTATTTT
CATQEGGVFRNSSQYF
>10|TRBJ1-1|-|TRBV6-1|many
TGTGCCAGCGATTACACTGAAGCTTTCTTT
CASDYTEAFF
>15|TRBJ1-1|-|TRBV7-8|many
TGTGCCAGCAGCTCTGCCCTTGACAACAGAGTTGAAGCTTTCTTT
CASSSALDNRVEAFF
>15|TRBJ2-2|TRBD2|TRBV6-1|many
TGTGCCAGCAGTGAAGGGGCTAGCGGTATCGGGGAGCTGTTTTTT
CASSEGASGIGELFF
>14|TRBJ1-2|-|TRBV10-3|-
TGTGCCATCAGTGAGGGTCCCAGGGACCATGGCTACACCTTC
CAISEGPRDHGYTF
>15|TRBJ1-1|TRBD1|TRBV6-6|-
TGTGCCAGCAGTTACGGACAGGATCTGGGCACTGAAGCTTTCTTT
CASSYGQDLGTEAFF
>14|TRBJ2-6|-|TRBV3-1|-
TGTGCCAGCAGCCTCCTCAATGGGGCCAACGTCCTGACTTTC
CASSLLNGANVLTF
>13|TRBJ1-5|TRBD1|TRBV2|-
TGTGCCAGCAGGGAGGGACAGGGAACAGACGAGCATTTT
CASREGQGTDEHF
>14|TRBJ2-2|TRBD2|TRBV5-1|-
TGCGCCAGCAGCTCAGGACTAGCGGGCGGGGAGCTGTTTTTT
CASSSGLAGGELFF
>14|TRBJ2-5|-|TRBV10-3|-
TGTGCCATCGGGGGCAGGGCGGGCCAAGAGACCCAGTACTTC
CAIGGRAGQETQYF
>12|TRBJ2-7|TRBD2|TRBV30|-
TGTGCCTGGAGTAGACTAGCTCGGGAGCAGTACTTC
CAWSRLAREQYF
>16|TRBJ1-1|TRBD1|TRBV5-6|many
TGTGCCAGCAGCCTCGAACGGACAGGCTTGAACACTGAAGCTTTCTTT
CASSLERTGLNTEAFF
>15|TRBJ2-6|-|TRBV7-6|-
TGTGCCAGCAGCTTAACGGCGCACGGGGCCAACGTCCTGACTTTC
CASSLTAHGANVLTF
>14|TRBJ1-1|-|TRBV7-9|many
TGTGCCAGCACCCCCGGGACCCCGGGCACTGAAGCTTTCTTT
CASTPGTPGTEAFF
>14|TRBJ2-7|-|TRBV7-2|many
TGTGCCAGCAGCCAGTCCGGGACACCCTACGAGCAGTACTTC
CASSQSGTPYEQYF
>16|TRBJ2-7|TRBD1|TRBV7-4|-
TGTGCCAGCAGCGATCCGGGACAGGGGAGAGATGACGAGCAGTACTTC
CASSDPGQGRDDEQYF
>12|TRBJ1-1|TRBD1|TRBV29-1|many
TGCAGCGCTGGGACAGTGAACACTGAAGCTTTCTTT
CSAGTVNTEAFF
>13|TRBJ1-5|-|TRBV5-1|-
TGCGCCAGCAGCGTAAACGGAGATTCACCCCAGCATTTT
CASSVNGDSPQHF
>11|TRBJ2-5|-|TRBV14|many
TGTGCCAGCAGCCAAGGGAAGACCCAGTACTTC
CASSQGKTQYF
>15|TRBJ2-7|-|TRBV20-1|-
TGCAGTGCTAGAGATCGGGGGACCGCCTGGGACGAGCAGTACTTC
CSARDRGTAWDEQYF
>16|TRBJ2-7|-|TRBV20-1|many
TGCAGTGCTAGAGATCCGGCAAAGGGTCGTTTCTACGAGCAGTACTTC
CSARDPAKGRFYEQYF
>15|TRBJ2-5|-|TRBV4-1|-
TGCGCCAGCAGCCAAGATGGAGGGGGCGGTGAGACCCAGTACTTC
CASSQDGGGGETQYF
>13|TRBJ2-3|-|TRBV11-1|few
TGTGCCAGCAGCTTTGTGGAACTGGATACGCAGTATTTT
CASSFVELDTQYF
>12|TRBJ2-7|-|TRBV20-1|-
TGCAGTGCCAGCAGTTCTCGTGCCGAGCAGTACTTC
CSASSSRAEQYF
>13|TRBJ1-1|TRBD1|TRBV2|-
TGTGCCAGCATTAGGGACAGGGCCAATGAAGCTTTCTTT
CASIRDRANEAFF
>13|TRBJ2-7|-|TRBV12-3/TRBV12-4|many
TGTGCCAGCAGGGCACCAAACTCCTACGAGCAGTACTTC
CASRAPNSYEQYF
>11|TRBJ2-3|-|TRBV2|few
TGTGCCAGCGATACCACAGATACGCAGTATTTT
CASDTTDTQYF
>11|TRBJ2-5|-|TRBV2|many
TGTGCCATCACGGGTGGAGAGACCCAGTACTTC
CAITGGETQYF